This TCR beta chain was identified in a study of T cells in Graves' hyperthyroidism and ophthalmopathy. Turning to the study itself: The initial diagnosis was the point when peripheral blood was collected, ahead of any treatment. The study's findings and limits: Most thyroid-expanded clonotypes above 0.001 were also found in blood.

This CDR3 has 15 residues. V was pared by 0 bases and J by 4 bases, with 6 bases of the junction left unmatched. Germline loops: CDR1 SGHTA, CDR2 FQGNSA. This clonotype was recorded many times. No antigen is known for it. TCR beta CDR3 regions were amplified from RNA. TCR CDR3 underwent first-round RT-PCR with the HTBI primer set. MiXCR, run by TCRdb on the multiplex PCR reads, gives a single entry per CDR3 protein. The sample shows some 210,000 distinct CDR3 sequences, about a sixth of them seen only once. The clonotype was recovered from a man over 45 with Graves' hyperthyroidism. The source material was blood. The chain joins TRBV7-2 to TRBJ2-7, with 7 positions matching TRBD2. The CDR3 sequence: CASSLAPSGAYEQYF. CDR3 DNA sequence: TGTGCCAGCAGCTTAGCCCCTAGCGGAGCTTACGAGCAGTACTTC.